The T cell receptor (beta chain) under discussion was sequenced for a study of regulatory T cells in long-lasting Graves disease. Background on the study: Graves' patients, newly diagnosed, had taken antithyroid drugs under 3 months.

From germline, CDR1 is MNHNS and CDR2 SASEGT. V was cut by 7 bases and J by 3 bases, with 14 bases left in between. This CDR3 is 14 amino acids long. The sample holds many counts of this clonotype. Construction of the TCR beta libraries employed iRepertoire HTBI primers in conjunction with Arm-PCR of CDR3 regions. In TCRdb, the multiplex PCR reads were re-called with MiXCR into one record per CDR3 protein. The sample lists approximately 360,000 distinct CDR3 sequences, 10% to 15% occurring once. As for time point: newly diagnosed GD, antithyroid drugs for less than 3 months. Isolated PBMC RNA provided the starting material for the TCR library. The data also belong to a second study, concerning T cells in Graves' hyperthyroidism and ophthalmopathy.

The chain combines TRBV6-1 with TRBJ2-3, with a possible D match to TRBD2 (6 bases). The sample in question was peripheral blood mononuclear cells (PBMCs), obtained at new diagnosis, from a patient treated with antithyroid drugs. The TCR originated in a woman aged 18 to 35 with Graves disease. This chain's CDR3 is CASKDYRETDTQYF. The CDR3 coding sequence is TGTGCCAGCAAGGACTATCGCGAAACAGATACGCAGTATTTT.